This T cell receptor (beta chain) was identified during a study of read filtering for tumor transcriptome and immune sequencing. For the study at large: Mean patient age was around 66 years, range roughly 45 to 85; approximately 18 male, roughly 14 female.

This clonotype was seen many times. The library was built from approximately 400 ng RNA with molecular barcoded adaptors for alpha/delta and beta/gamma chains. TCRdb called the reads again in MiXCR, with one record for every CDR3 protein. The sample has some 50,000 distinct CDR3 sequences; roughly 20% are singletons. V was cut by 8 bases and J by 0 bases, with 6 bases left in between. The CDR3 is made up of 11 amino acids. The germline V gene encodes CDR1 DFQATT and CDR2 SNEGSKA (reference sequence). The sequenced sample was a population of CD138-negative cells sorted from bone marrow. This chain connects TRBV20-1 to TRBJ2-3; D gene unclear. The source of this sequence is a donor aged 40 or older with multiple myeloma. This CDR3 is CSTQSTDTQYF. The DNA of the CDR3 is TGCAGTACACAAAGCACAGATACGCAGTATTTT.